This T cell receptor (beta chain) is from a study of CXCR3-negative and CXCR3-positive naive CD8 T cells. This CDR3 is 14 amino acids long. CDR1 and CDR2 (germline): MDHEN, SYDVKM. As concerns this clonotype: Its matching antigen is unknown.

Study-wide findings and caveats: More hydrophobic TRB CDR3s occurred in CXCR3-positive than in CXCR3-negative naive cells.

The TRB libraries of cDNA were built by UMI-labeled 5' RACE. From its re-call of the 5' RACE reads, TCRdb lists each CDR3 protein once, without DNA. The sample data list over 5,000 distinct CDR3 sequences. The J gene is TRBJ1-1, the V gene TRBV28; TCRdb indicates TRBD1, and absent DNA this call remains unverified. The receptor's source is a human donor in good health. Some clones in this sample may be carry-over from other donors' samples. Sequences were obtained from naive CXCR3+ CD8+ T cells from blood. The subset is: CD45RO-CCR7+CD27+CD95- naive CD8+ T cells expressing CXCR3 (TNR3+). CDR3 sequence: CASSQRGAGTEAFF.